The T cell receptor beta chain described here comes from a study of T cell changes during pregnancy in multiple sclerosis. This CDR3 is built from 13 residues. Trimming removed 4 bases at V and 0 bases at J, with 10 bases between. The germline V gene has CDR1 SQVTM and CDR2 ANQGSEA. Assay: immunoSEQ multiplex PCR; the TCRdb copy retains only in-frame clones and omits some. The sample carries about 100,000 clones, around 93% recorded once. The specimen comprised peripheral blood, sampled after pregnancy. J is TRBJ2-7 and V is TRBV29-1; weak D call: TRBD2 (6 bases). This TCR derives from a female donor with multiple sclerosis, enrolled in a pregnancy study. The CDR3 loop is CSVAPSDSYEQYF. As DNA, the CDR3 is TGCAGCGTTGCGCCTAGCGACTCCTACGAGCAGTACTTC.